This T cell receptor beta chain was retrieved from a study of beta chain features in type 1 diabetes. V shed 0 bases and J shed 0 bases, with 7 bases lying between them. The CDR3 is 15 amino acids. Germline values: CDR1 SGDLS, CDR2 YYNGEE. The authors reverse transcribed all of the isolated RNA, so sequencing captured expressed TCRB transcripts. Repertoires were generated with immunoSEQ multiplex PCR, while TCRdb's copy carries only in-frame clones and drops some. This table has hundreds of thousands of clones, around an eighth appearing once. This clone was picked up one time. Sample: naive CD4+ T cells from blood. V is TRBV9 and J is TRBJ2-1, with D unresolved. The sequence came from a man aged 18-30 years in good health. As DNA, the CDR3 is TGTGCCAGCAGCGTAGAAACTGCCTCCTACAATGAGCAGTTCTTC. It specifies CASSVETASYNEQFF.